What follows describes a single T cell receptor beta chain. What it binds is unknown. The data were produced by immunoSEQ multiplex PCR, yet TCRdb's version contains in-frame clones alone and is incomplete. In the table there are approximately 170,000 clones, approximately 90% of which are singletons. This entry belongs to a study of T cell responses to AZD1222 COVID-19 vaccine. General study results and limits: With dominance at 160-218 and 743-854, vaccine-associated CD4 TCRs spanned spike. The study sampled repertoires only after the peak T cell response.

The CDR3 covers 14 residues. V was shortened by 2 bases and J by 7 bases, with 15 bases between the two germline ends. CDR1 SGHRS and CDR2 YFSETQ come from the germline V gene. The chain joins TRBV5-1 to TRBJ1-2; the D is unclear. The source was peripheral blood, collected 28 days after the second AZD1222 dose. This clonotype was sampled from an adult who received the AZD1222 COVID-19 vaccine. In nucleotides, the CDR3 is TGCGCCAGCAGCTTTTCCAGCCAAGGTAGTGGCTACACCTTC. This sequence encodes CASSFSSQGSGYTF.